A single sample is the source of the 25 T cell receptor beta chains below, sequenced in a study of early T cells in non-severe SARS-CoV-2 infection. MiXCR was run by TCRdb on the 5' RACE reads, yielding one entry per CDR3 protein. This sample has tens of thousands of distinct CDR3 sequences, with less than 15% found just once. Sequenced: whole blood. These receptors were taken from an adult who was a healthcare worker with PCR-confirmed SARS-CoV-2 infection or an uninfected control (not recorded which).

V usage is TRBV15 and J usage is TRBJ1-6, with D unresolved. The germline gives CDR1 LNHNV, CDR2 YYDKDF (reference sequence). The germline V and J ends were trimmed by 0 bases and 6 bases, with 12 bases remaining between them. The CDR3 has 16 amino acids. The CDR3 is CATSRDPEVSNSPLHF. The CDR3 coding sequence is TGTGCCACCAGCAGAGATCCTGAAGTATCTAATTCACCCCTCCACTTT.

This clonotype appeared a few times. V gene TRBV29-1 combines with J gene TRBJ2-5; D call uncertain. Deletions cut 5 bases from V and 2 bases from J, with 6 bases between. Germline-derived CDR1 and CDR2 are SQVTM and ANQGSEA. The CDR3 runs to 11 residues. The CDR3 region has the DNA TGCAGCGTTCCCAGACAAGAGACCCAGTACTTC. Its protein product is CSVPRQETQYF.

The chain couples TRBV20-1 to TRBJ2-5; D unclear. This CDR3 region has 15 residues. The germline gives CDR1 DFQATT, CDR2 SNEGSKA (reference sequence). V was cut by 4 bases and J by 1 base, with 16 bases left in between. The CDR3 coding sequence is TGCAGTGCTATCCCGCCCCTAGAACCCCAAGAGACCCAGTACTTC. Its protein is CSAIPPLEPQETQYF.

This clonotype was seen a few times. This sequence joins TRBV20-1 and TRBJ2-3, with TRBD1 as a possible D gene (6 bases). Germline V gene lookup returns CDR1 DFQATT and CDR2 SNEGSKA (reference sequence). The V end was cut by 5 bases, the J end by 2 bases, with 14 bases between. The CDR3 runs to 14 residues. The CDR3 coding sequence is TGCAGTGCTGCAAGAAGACAGGTCACAGATACGCAGTATTTT. This encodes CSAARRQVTDTQYF.

The V gene is TRBV20-1, the J gene TRBJ1-1; 8 nucleotides match TRBD1. CDR1 is DFQATT and CDR2 is SNEGSKA in the germline V gene (reference sequence). This CDR3 is 13 amino acids long. V gave up 4 bases and J gave up 4 bases; unmatched junction bases: 5. The CDR3 is CSATRGQGTEAFF. The CDR3 DNA sequence: TGCAGTGCTACCAGGGGGCAGGGCACTGAAGCTTTCTTT.

The chain carries TRBV19 and TRBJ2-1, with D uncertain. V was shortened by 3 bases and J by 8 bases, with 11 bases between the two germline ends. Germline lookup yields CDR1 LNHDA and CDR2 SQIVND (reference sequence). CDR3 length equals 13 residues. CDR3 sequence (DNA): TGTGCCAGTAGTATTGGGGTACTCGATGAGCAGTTCTTC. This gives the protein CASSIGVLDEQFF.

The chain couples TRBV10-3 to TRBJ2-5; D may match TRBD1 or TRBD2 (5 bases each). The CDR3 is made up of 11 amino acids. V lost 9 bases to trimming and J lost 9 bases, with 14 bases between them. CDR1 is ENHRY and CDR2 is SYGVKD in the germline V gene. The CDR3 DNA reads TGTGCCATTGGGACGGCCGGGGCCCAGTACTTC. Protein sequence: CAIGTAGAQYF.

This clonotype turned up a few times. This rearrangement joins TRBV20-1 to TRBJ1-2; no clear D gene. The length of the CDR3 is 13 residues. CDR1 is DFQATT, CDR2 SNEGSKA, per germline (reference sequence). Trimming cost V 0 bases and J 1 base, with 6 bases left between them. The CDR3 region is CSARDLGNYGYTF. For the CDR3, the DNA is TGCAGTGCTAGAGATCTGGGTAACTATGGCTACACCTTC.

There are a few counts of this clonotype. The rearrangement uses TRBV28 and TRBJ1-2; the D is unclear. Germline CDR1 MDHEN, CDR2 SYDVKM. The CDR3 is 14 amino acids. Trimming shortened V by 3 bases and J by 8 bases, and 16 bases separated the two germline ends. CDR3 region: CASSLVSSPGGYTF. The CDR3 nucleotides are TGTGCCAGCAGTTTGGTCAGCTCACCAGGCGGCTACACCTTC.

The V call is TRBV4-3, the J call TRBJ2-7, with TRBD2 as a possible D gene (6 bases). The germline CDR1 and CDR2 sequences are LGHNA and YSLEER. This CDR3 has 14 residues. The germline V and J ends were trimmed by 0 bases and 7 bases, with 13 bases remaining between them. This chain's CDR3 is CASSQDLGGREQYF. CDR3 nucleotides: TGCGCCAGCAGCCAAGATCTCGGAGGGCGGGAGCAGTACTTC.

The rearrangement links TRBV19 to TRBJ2-3; D call uncertain. The CDR3 runs to 14 residues. Per germline, CDR1 LNHDA and CDR2 SQIVND (reference sequence). Trimming shortened V by 3 bases and J by 0 bases, and 7 bases separated the two germline ends. This CDR3 reads CASSMRVSTDTQYF. The CDR3, as DNA: TGTGCCAGTAGTATGCGAGTTAGCACAGATACGCAGTATTTT.

This clonotype was seen a few times. The chain recombines TRBV12-3 or TRBV12-4 with TRBJ2-3; 7 bases fit TRBD2. The CDR3 has 15 residues. V was pared by 5 bases and J by 5 bases, with 10 bases of the junction left unmatched. This CDR3 is CASSPGLLPQDTQYF. For the CDR3, the DNA is TGTGCCAGCAGTCCGGGACTATTACCACAAGATACGCAGTATTTT.

This clonotype was found many times. The chain is built from TRBV11-2 and TRBJ2-1; 9 bases align to TRBD2. Germline loops: CDR1 SGHAT, CDR2 FQNNGV. The CDR3 runs 16 residues. J lost 6 bases, V lost 2 bases, and 8 bases had no gene match. The CDR3 region is CASSLFRGGVSNEQFF. In DNA, the CDR3 is TGTGCCAGCAGCTTATTTCGCGGGGGGGTTTCCAATGAGCAGTTCTTC.

The chain combines TRBV3-1 with TRBJ1-3; D gene unclear. Germline CDR1 LGHDT, CDR2 YNNKEL (reference sequence). The CDR3 has 15 residues. The germline V and J ends were trimmed by 3 bases and 4 bases, with 13 bases remaining between them. The DNA for the CDR3 is TGTGCCAGCAGCCACCTGTCGGATGTAGGAAACACCATATATTTT. Protein product: CASSHLSDVGNTIYF.

The chain uses TRBV5-1 and TRBJ1-1; TRBD1 is a possible D gene (5 bases). V lost 5 bases and J lost 6, with 17 bases in between. The germline V gene encodes CDR1 SGHRS and CDR2 YFSETQ. The CDR3 runs to 14 residues. The CDR3 is CASRYGTRDAEAFF. The CDR3 coding sequence is TGCGCCAGCAGATACGGGACCCGGGACGCTGAAGCTTTCTTT.

The chain links TRBV10-3 to TRBJ2-7; tentatively, D is TRBD1 (6 bases). The CDR3 runs 13 residues. Germline-derived CDR1 and CDR2 are ENHRY and SYGVKD. CDR3 residues: CASWGQTSYEQYF. For the CDR3, the DNA is TGTGCTTCTTGGGGGCAGACTTCCTACGAGCAGTACTTC.

V usage is TRBV27 and J usage is TRBJ2-7; D uncertain. Trimming left V 2 bases short and J 6 bases short, with 14 bases between. The V gene's germline CDR1 is MNHEY and CDR2 SMNVEV (reference sequence). The CDR3 has 14 residues. The CDR3, as DNA: TGTGCCAGCAGTTTACGGCGTACAGAAATCGAGCAGTACTTC. Its protein product is CASSLRRTEIEQYF.

This chain joins TRBV30 and TRBJ1-2, with 8 bases that match TRBD1. The trim removed 2 bases at V and 4 bases at J, leaving 6 bases unmatched. The CDR3 covers 14 residues. Germline V lookup: CDR1 GTSNPN, CDR2 SVGIG (reference sequence). The DNA of the CDR3 is TGTGCCTGGAGTCCCGACAGGGGTGGCTATGGCTACACCTTC. Protein sequence: CAWSPDRGGYGYTF.

The V call is TRBV7-9, the J call TRBJ1-1; D perhaps matches TRBD1 (5 bases). The germline gives CDR1 SEHNR, CDR2 FQNEAQ (reference sequence). V lost 4 bases to trimming and J lost 3 bases, with 12 bases between them. This CDR3 comprises 14 residues. The chain's CDR3 is CASSSRGEDTEAFF. DNA for the CDR3: TGTGCCAGCAGCTCTAGGGGAGAGGACACTGAAGCTTTCTTT.

This clonotype was counted many times. The chain joins TRBV28 to TRBJ1-1, with TRBD1 matching over 7 bases. CDR1 and CDR2 from the germline V gene are MDHEN and SYDVKM. The CDR3 has 15 residues. The V segment lost 3 bases and the J segment 1 base; nucleotides outside the gene matches: 5. The CDR3 DNA sequence: TGTGCCAGCAGTTTGGTGAACAGGGGGAACACTGAAGCTTTCTTT. This encodes CASSLVNRGNTEAFF.

This clonotype was detected only a few times. The chain links TRBV12-3 or TRBV12-4 to TRBJ1-4, with TRBD1 as a possible D gene (6 bases). This CDR3 contains 15 residues. Trimming left V 5 bases short and J 2 bases short, with 12 bases between. CDR3 nucleotide sequence: TGTGCCAGCAGTACAGGGCTGGCGACTAATGAAAAACTGTTTTTT. Its protein product is CASSTGLATNEKLFF.

This chain connects TRBV5-1 to TRBJ2-3; no clear D. The CDR3 runs 17 residues. In germline, CDR1 is SGHRS, CDR2 YFSETQ. V lost 0 bases and J lost 0, with 14 bases in between. This CDR3 is CASSLGHAKSSTDTQYF. CDR3 coding DNA: TGCGCCAGCAGCTTGGGCCATGCAAAATCTAGCACAGATACGCAGTATTTT.

Many counts were recorded for this clonotype. In DNA form, the CDR3 reads TGTGCCAGCAGCCCGAGGGAGGGCGGAGGCTCACCCCTCCACTTT. It specifies CASSPREGGGSPLHF. This chain joins TRBV7-2 and TRBJ1-6; D gene uncertain. V lost 5 bases, J lost 10 bases, and 18 bases lay in between. Germline V gives CDR1 SGHTA, CDR2 FQGNSA. The CDR3 sequence is 15 residues long.

The genes are TRBV28 and TRBJ2-5; D may be TRBD1 (7 bases). Between the trimmed V and J ends, which lost 6 bases and 3 bases, there was a span of 17 bases. Germline-derived CDR1 and CDR2 are MDHEN and SYDVKM. This CDR3 is built from 15 residues. In DNA form, the CDR3 reads TGTGCCAGCAGCTATACAGGGGAGGAGGAAGAGACCCAGTACTTC. Protein sequence: CASSYTGEEEETQYF. Supplemented by reference TRBV28 and TRBJ2-5, the full variable domain reads DVKVTQSSRYLVKRTGEKVFLECVQDMDHENMFWYRQDPGLGLRLIYFSYDVKMKEKGDIPEGYSVSREKKERFSLILESASTNQTSMYLCASSYTGEEEETQYFGPGTRLLVL.

V gene TRBV6-1 combines with J gene TRBJ2-7; D remains unclear. The CDR3 is 12 amino acids. Germline V gives CDR1 MNHNS, CDR2 SASEGT. Trimming stripped 0 bases from V and 3 bases from J, with 3 bases between. The CDR3 DNA sequence: TGTGCCAGCAGTGAAGCGGGCTACGAGCAGTACTTC. Its protein product is CASSEAGYEQYF.